The 7 T cell receptor beta chains below all came from one sample that was sequenced in a study of beta chain features in type 1 diabetes. Sequenced material consisted of expressed TCRB transcripts (all of the isolated RNA was reverse transcribed). Sequencing used immunoSEQ multiplex PCR; TCRdb keeps in-frame clones, though not all of them. Counted here are about 650,000 clones, about an eighth occurring once; the ten biggest clones make up around 0.12%. Study outcomes and limitations: A moderate, significant TCRB CDR3 shortening appeared in type 1 diabetes across four CD4+ subsets.

Which antigens these TCRs recognize remains unknown. The material sequenced was naive CD4+ T cells from blood. Receptors originate from a man younger than 45 with type 1 diabetes.

This sequence joins TRBV6-6 and TRBJ2-4, with a possible D match to TRBD2 (5 bases). The CDR3 is 16 residues long. The V end lost 4 bases, the J end lost 0 bases, and 13 bases lay between the germline ends. Germline-derived CDR1 and CDR2 are MNHNY and SVGAGI (reference sequence). The DNA for the CDR3 is TGTGCCAGCAGTTGGAGGCAATTACTAGCCAAAAACATTCAGTACTTC. Its protein product is CASSWRQLLAKNIQYF.

The gene calls are TRBV7-2 and TRBJ2-5; the D gene is possibly TRBD2 (5 bases). Looked up from germline, CDR1 is SGHTA and CDR2 is FQGNSA. V dropped 1 base and J dropped 5 bases, with 11 bases sitting between them. This CDR3 has 14 amino acids. The CDR3 DNA reads as TGTGCCAGCAGCTTAGATTCTAGCAAGGAGACCCAGTACTTC. As protein: CASSLDSSKETQYF.

This clone was detected only a few times. Here the CDR3 DNA reads TGCGCCAGCAGTGTGGGGGCCAACGTCCTGACTTTC. Residues: CASSVGANVLTF. V and J are TRBV10-2 and TRBJ2-6; D is unresolved. V gave up 4 bases and J gave up 4 bases, with 2 bases separating them. Germline lookup yields CDR1 WSHSY and CDR2 SAAADI. The CDR3 totals 12 residues.

In DNA, the CDR3 is TGTGCCAGCTCACCTTCAAGCGGGGCCACTGAAGCTTTCTTT. This translates into CASSPSSGATEAFF. The chain couples TRBV18 to TRBJ1-1; tentatively, D is TRBD1 (5 bases). Germline lookup yields CDR1 KGHSH and CDR2 LQKENI. The CDR3 covers 14 residues. Trimming cost V 3 bases and J 4 bases, with 12 bases left between them.

This clone showed up just a few times. The chain joins TRBV28 to TRBJ2-5; D unclear. This CDR3 spans 13 amino acids. The V gene's germline CDR1 is MDHEN and CDR2 SYDVKM. V was trimmed by 1 base and J by 3 bases, leaving 6 bases between them. DNA for the CDR3: TGTGCCAGCAGTTTATCCCCCGAAGAGACCCAGTACTTC. It yields the protein CASSLSPEETQYF.

This chain connects TRBV7-2 to TRBJ1-5; D perhaps matches TRBD1 (5 bases). The germline CDR1 and CDR2 sequences are SGHTA and FQGNSA. The CDR3 runs 16 residues. Trimming removed 0 bases at V and 3 bases at J, with 12 bases between. In DNA form, the CDR3 reads TGTGCCAGCAGCTTAGCGCAAAGAGGGACCAATCAGCCCCAGCATTTT. It encodes CASSLAQRGTNQPQHF.

The table lists this clone with a few counts. The chain employs TRBV7-3 and TRBJ1-2; D is perhaps TRBD1 (6 bases). Trimming cost V 5 bases and J 2 bases, with 15 bases left between them. Germline lookup yields CDR1 SGHTA and CDR2 FQGTGA. The CDR3 totals 15 residues. CDR3 DNA sequence: TGTGCCAGCAGCCCGGCAGGGGATCGGAACTATGGCTACACCTTC. Protein: CASSPAGDRNYGYTF.